The clone carrying this T cell receptor beta chain was found many times. What it binds is unknown. The CDR3 spans 13 residues. The V end was cut by 0 bases, the J end by 5 bases, with 4 bases between. The germline V gene has CDR1 MNHNS and CDR2 SASEGT. This sample is drawn from a study of CD8 T cells in ankylosing spondylitis. The study, taken as a whole, reports: Reports say disease-linked clones showed up significantly more in matched ankylosing spondylitis synovial fluid. A number of the motif variants had already been described in reactive arthritis synovial fluid and blood. Disease-linked clones proved CD8+ and comparatively uncommon in peripheral blood.

Libraries of TCR beta came from quantitative 5'-RACE with molecular barcodes. Each CDR3 protein gets one entry after TCRdb re-called the 5' RACE reads with MiXCR. The profile covers 230,000 or so distinct CDR3 sequences, with 20% to 30% appearing a single time and roughly 0.67% taken by the ten largest. This TCR came from a male donor with ankylosing spondylitis or in good health (not recorded which). The sample comprised blood, either unsorted or a sorted T cell fraction (not recorded which). V gene TRBV6-1 combines with J gene TRBJ2-2, with D hard to call. CDR3 residues: CASSEALTGELFF. CDR3 coding DNA: TGTGCCAGCAGTGAAGCGTTGACCGGGGAGCTGTTTTTT.